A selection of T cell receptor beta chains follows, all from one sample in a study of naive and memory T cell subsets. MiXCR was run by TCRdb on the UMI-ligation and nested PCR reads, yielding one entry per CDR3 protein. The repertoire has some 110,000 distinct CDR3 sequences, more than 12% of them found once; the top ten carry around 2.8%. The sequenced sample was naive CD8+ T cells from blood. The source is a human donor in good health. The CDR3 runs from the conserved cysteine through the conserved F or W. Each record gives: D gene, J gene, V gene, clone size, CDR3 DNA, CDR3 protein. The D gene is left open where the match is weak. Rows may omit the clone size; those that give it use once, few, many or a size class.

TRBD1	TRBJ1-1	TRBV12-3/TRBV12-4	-	TGTGCCAGCAGTAGATCCGGGACAGACAACACTGAAGCTTTCTTT	CASSRSGTDNTEAFF
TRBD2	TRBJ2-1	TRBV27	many	TGTGCCAGCAGTTTAACTAGCGGAATCTACAATGAGCAGTTCTTC	CASSLTSGIYNEQFF
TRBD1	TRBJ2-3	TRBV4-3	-	TGCGCCAGCAGCCAAGGCCCCGGGACAGCCGGAGATACGCAGTATTTT	CASSQGPGTAGDTQYF
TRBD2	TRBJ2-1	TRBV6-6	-	TGTGCCAGCAGTTTCAGCCCGCAGACTAGCGGGTCCTACAATGAGCAGTTCTTC	CASSFSPQTSGSYNEQFF
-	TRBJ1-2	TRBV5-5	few	TGTGCCAGCAGCTTGGAGTCAGCCTATGGCTACACCTTC	CASSLESAYGYTF
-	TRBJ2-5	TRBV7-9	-	TGTGCCAGCAGCCCCCCCGTTTATCAAGAGACCCAGTACTTC	CASSPPVYQETQYF
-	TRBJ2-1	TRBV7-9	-	TGTGCCAGCAGCTTGGAAGTGGGACGATACAATGAGCAGTTCTTC	CASSLEVGRYNEQFF
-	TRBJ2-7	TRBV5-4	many	TGTGCCAGCAGCCCGGAGTCGTACCGGGCCGCCTACGAGCAGTACTTC	CASSPESYRAAYEQYF
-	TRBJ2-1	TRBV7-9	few	TGTGCCAGCAGCTCCCCGGTAGGGAACAATGAGCAGTTCTTC	CASSSPVGNNEQFF
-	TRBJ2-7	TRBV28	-	TGTGCCAGCAGTTTTTCAGCAACCTACGAGCAGTACTTC	CASSFSATYEQYF
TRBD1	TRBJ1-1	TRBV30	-	TGTGCCTGGGACAGGGGCCTGATGAACACTGAAGCTTTCTTT	CAWDRGLMNTEAFF
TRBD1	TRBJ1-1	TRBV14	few	TGTGCCAGCAGCCAGGCCCCCCAACAGGGGTTTAGCGCTGAAGCTTTCTTT	CASSQAPQQGFSAEAFF
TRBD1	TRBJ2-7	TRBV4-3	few	TGCGCCAGCAGCCACCCGGGACAGGGGTTCCACGAGCAGTACTTC	CASSHPGQGFHEQYF
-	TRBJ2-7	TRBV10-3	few	TGTGCCATACCGACGCCGGACGGTTACGAGCAGTACTTC	CAIPTPDGYEQYF
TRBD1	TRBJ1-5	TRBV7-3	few	TGTGCCAGCAGCATTCACAGGGGCTACGGCAATCAGCCCCAGCATTTT	CASSIHRGYGNQPQHF
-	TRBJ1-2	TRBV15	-	TGTGCCACCTCGGACCGTCGCAGGGCCAACTATGGCTACACCTTC	CATSDRRRANYGYTF
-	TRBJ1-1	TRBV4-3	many	TGCGCCAGCAGCCCGTCGCCGGGTAATGAAGCTTTCTTT	CASSPSPGNEAFF
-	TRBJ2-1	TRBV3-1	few	TGTGCCAGCAGCGCCAGGGGTGGTGAGCAGTTCTTC	CASSARGGEQFF
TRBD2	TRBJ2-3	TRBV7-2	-	TGTGCCAGCAGCGCACTAGCGGCTGGCACAGATACGCAGTATTTT	CASSALAAGTDTQYF